The 27 T cell receptor beta chains presented below share a single source sample, sequenced in a study of radiotherapy plus CTLA-4 blockade in lung cancer. Assay: immunoSEQ multiplex PCR; the TCRdb copy retains only in-frame clones and omits some. The data contain about 110,000 clones, 81% of them seen just once; the ten biggest clones take up 3.3%. The sample was peripheral blood, taken from a patient treated with radiotherapy plus ipilimumab. All receptors come from a human donor with non-small cell lung cancer that progressed on radiotherapy plus ipilimumab. Some clones in this sample may be carry-over from other donors' samples.

The chain joins TRBV27 to TRBJ1-1, with D possibly TRBD1 on 5 matching bases. The CDR3 totals 15 residues. V was cut by 2 bases and J by 1 base, with 11 bases left in between. Looked up from germline, CDR1 is MNHEY and CDR2 is SMNVEV (reference sequence). CDR3 in amino acids: CASSLMWGRNTEAFF. CDR3 nucleotide sequence: TGTGCCAGCAGTTTAATGTGGGGCAGGAACACTGAAGCTTTCTTT.

The rearrangement uses TRBV5-6 and TRBJ1-4, with D perhaps TRBD1 (6 bases). This CDR3 region has 15 residues. The germline V and J ends were trimmed by 4 bases and 4 bases, with 14 bases remaining between them. Germline values: CDR1 SGHDT, CDR2 YYEEEE. This CDR3 is CASSKWDTINEKLFF. CDR3 in DNA: TGTGCCAGCAGCAAATGGGACACAATTAATGAAAAACTGTTTTTT.

This clone was found once. The chain carries TRBV7-3 and TRBJ2-3; 13 bases are a match to TRBD2. Looked up from germline, CDR1 is SGHTA and CDR2 is FQGTGA. After removal of 5 bases from V and 2 bases from J, the junction contained 7 bases not matched to a gene. The CDR3 is made up of 17 amino acids. The CDR3 sequence: CASSITTSGGSTDTQYF. The CDR3, as DNA: TGTGCCAGCAGCATCACGACTAGCGGGGGGTCCACAGATACGCAGTATTTT. Full variable domain (remainder filled in from reference TRBV7-3 and TRBJ2-3): GAGVSQTPSNKVTEKGKYVELRCDPISGHTALYWYRQSLGQGPEFLIYFQGTGAADDSGLPNDRFFAVRPEGSVSTLKIQRTERGDSAVYLCASSITTSGGSTDTQYFGPGTRLTVL.

The chain links TRBV7-3 to TRBJ1-5, with a tentative D call TRBD1 (5 bases). Germline V CDR1 and CDR2: SGHTA, FQGTGA. Trimming removed 6 bases from V and 9 bases from J, with 9 bases in between. This CDR3 region has 11 residues. The CDR3 protein is CASSQGGPQHF. DNA of the CDR3: TGTGCCAGCAGTCAGGGTGGGCCCCAGCATTTT.

Only one count was recorded for this clone. The V call is TRBV6-5, the J call TRBJ1-6; perhaps TRBD1 as D (6 bases). The CDR3 is 15 residues long. Trimming cost V 4 bases and J 6 bases, with 13 bases left between them. Per germline, CDR1 MNHEY and CDR2 SVGAGI. This chain's CDR3 is CASSFDRSGNSPLHF. The DNA for the CDR3 is TGTGCCAGCAGTTTTGACAGGAGCGGTAATTCACCCCTCCACTTT.

J is TRBJ1-1 and V is TRBV11-1; the match to TRBD1 covers 8 bases. V lost 3 bases, J lost 1 base, and 4 bases stayed unmatched. Germline CDR1 and CDR2: SGHAT and FQDESV (reference sequence). The CDR3 spans 15 residues. The CDR3 loop is CASSFDRGGNTEAFF. As DNA, the CDR3 is TGTGCCAGCAGCTTTGACAGGGGTGGGAACACTGAAGCTTTCTTT.

V is TRBV5-1 and J is TRBJ2-2; 7 nucleotides match TRBD1. In germline, CDR1 is SGHRS, CDR2 YFSETQ. This CDR3 comprises 15 residues. The V gene end was trimmed by 2 bases and the J gene end by 3 bases; junction bases not matched to a gene: 4. DNA of the CDR3: TGCGCCAGCAGCTTCGGACAGGAGGACACCGGGGAGCTGTTTTTT. It yields the protein CASSFGQEDTGELFF.

The rearrangement uses TRBV6-5 and TRBJ2-5; D may be TRBD1 (6 bases). This CDR3 comprises 15 residues. Germline V gives CDR1 MNHEY, CDR2 SVGAGI. V gave up 5 bases and J gave up 2 bases, with 15 bases separating them. CDR3 residues: CASSRAFGQQETQYF. Here the CDR3 DNA reads TGTGCCAGCAGTCGGGCTTTCGGACAGCAAGAGACCCAGTACTTC.

The chain uses TRBV4-1 and TRBJ1-1; D is uncertain. Germline CDR1 MGHRA, CDR2 YSYEKL. The CDR3 is made up of 17 amino acids. V dropped 1 base and J dropped 4 bases, with 19 bases sitting between them. The CDR3 here is CASSQGLELRRGTEAFF. CDR3 DNA sequence: TGCGCCAGCAGCCAAGGGCTTGAGTTACGACGGGGCACTGAAGCTTTCTTT.

The chain recombines TRBV11-3 with TRBJ2-7; 12 bases are a match to TRBD1. CDR3 length: 14 amino acids. V dropped 5 bases and J dropped 6; count of bases not matched to a gene: 5. Germline V lookup: CDR1 SGHNT, CDR2 YENEEA. The CDR3 reads CASSRRDRGREQYF. CDR3 sequence (DNA): TGTGCCAGCAGCCGCCGGGACAGGGGGCGCGAGCAGTACTTC. The full variable domain, rest sourced from reference TRBV11-3 and TRBJ2-7, is EAGVVQSPRYKIIEKKQPVAFWCNPISGHNTLYWYLQNLGQGPELLIRYENEEAVDDSQLPKDRFSAERLKGVDSTLKIQPAELGDSAVYLCASSRRDRGREQYFGPGTRLTVT.

This clone was found a few times. J is TRBJ2-7 and V is TRBV25-1; 8 nucleotides align to TRBD1. The junction had 10 bases not matched to a gene; V was cut back by 8 bases and J by 7 bases. The germline gives CDR1 MGHDK, CDR2 SYGVNS. The CDR3 has 13 residues. The CDR3 loop is CASRETGVWEQYF. Written as DNA, the CDR3 is TGTGCCAGCCGCGAGACAGGGGTTTGGGAGCAGTACTTC.

V is TRBV18 and J is TRBJ1-2, with D maybe TRBD1 (6 bases). V shed 3 bases and J shed 4 bases, with 15 bases lying between them. The V gene's germline CDR1 is KGHSH and CDR2 LQKENI. This CDR3 is 15 amino acids long. CDR3 region: CASSPAGGGSYGYTF. Written as DNA, the CDR3 is TGTGCCAGCTCACCTGCAGGAGGGGGGAGCTATGGCTACACCTTC.

The chain links TRBV5-6 to TRBJ2-4, with a tentative D call TRBD2 (5 bases). The CDR3 contains 15 residues. The ends were cut back, 4 bases at V and 0 bases at J, with 11 bases in the middle. Germline CDR1 and CDR2: SGHDT and YYEEEE. CDR3 sequence reads: CASSEIGLAKNIQYF. In DNA form, the CDR3 reads TGTGCCAGCAGCGAGATTGGACTAGCCAAAAACATTCAGTACTTC. Full variable domain (missing parts from reference TRBV5-6 and TRBJ2-4): DAGVTQSPTHLIKTRGQQVTLRCSPKSGHDTVSWYQQALGQGPQFIFQYYEEEERQRGNFPDRFSGHQFPNYSSELNVNALLLGDSALYLCASSEIGLAKNIQYFGAGTRLSVL.

This rearrangement joins TRBV19 to TRBJ1-1, with D unclear. The CDR3 consists of 15 residues. The V and J ends lost 5 bases and 1 base respectively, with 14 bases between them. Germline CDR1 reads LNHDA; CDR2 reads SQIVND (reference sequence). CDR3 loop: CASSGGRSWNTEAFF. In DNA, the CDR3 is TGTGCCAGTAGTGGCGGTCGATCCTGGAACACTGAAGCTTTCTTT.

The CDR3 protein is CASSSPVGGSGEGELFF. Written as DNA, the CDR3 is TGTGCCAGCAGCTCCCCGGTGGGGGGTTCGGGTGAGGGGGAGCTGTTTTTT. The chain couples TRBV11-2 to TRBJ2-2; D might be TRBD2 (6 bases). The CDR3 is made up of 17 amino acids. Trimming removed 4 bases from V and 8 bases from J, with 23 bases in between. Germline CDR1 is SGHAT and CDR2 is FQNNGV.

The V call is TRBV6-1, the J call TRBJ1-5, with a tentative D call TRBD1 (5 bases). There are 15 residues in the CDR3. The V end was cut by 8 bases, the J end by 4 bases, with 18 bases between. The germline V gene has CDR1 MNHNS and CDR2 SASEGT. CDR3 residues: CASEAGGPTNQPQHF. The CDR3 region has the DNA TGTGCCAGCGAAGCCGGGGGACCGACTAATCAGCCCCAGCATTTT.

The chain joins TRBV4-1 to TRBJ1-5; no definite D call. The CDR3 is 16 amino acids. Germline-derived CDR1 and CDR2 are MGHRA and YSYEKL. V gave up 0 bases and J gave up 3 bases, with 12 bases separating them. The CDR3 sequence is CASSQDFGRLNQPQHF. The CDR3 nucleotides are TGCGCCAGCAGCCAAGATTTCGGGCGGCTCAATCAGCCCCAGCATTTT.

The rearrangement uses TRBV19 and TRBJ1-2; D is uncertain. V dropped 5 bases and J dropped 5 bases, with 15 bases sitting between them. Germline CDR1 LNHDA, CDR2 SQIVND (reference sequence). The CDR3 is 14 amino acids. The CDR3 DNA is TGTGCCAGTAGTCCCCCTTGGTCGCCGTATGGCTACACCTTC. This translates into CASSPPWSPYGYTF.

The chain couples TRBV11-3 to TRBJ2-7; 12 bases are shared with TRBD1. CDR3 size: 15 residues. Germline lookup yields CDR1 SGHNT and CDR2 YENEEA. The trim removed 4 bases at V and 6 bases at J, leaving 7 bases unmatched. For the CDR3, the DNA is TGTGCCAGCAGCTCGGGACAGGGGGCATTGGGCGAGCAGTACTTC. Protein sequence: CASSSGQGALGEQYF.

This clone was seen a single time. The chain is built from TRBV15 and TRBJ2-5; 8 bases are shared with TRBD2. V lost 4 bases, J lost 4 bases, and 8 bases stayed unmatched. Germline V gene lookup returns CDR1 LNHNV and CDR2 YYDKDF (reference sequence). There are 15 residues in the CDR3. The CDR3 DNA sequence: TGTGCCACCAGCACAGGGACTAGGGCGGTAGAGACCCAGTACTTC. As protein: CATSTGTRAVETQYF.

The rearrangement uses TRBV11-2 and TRBJ1-2, with D uncertain. CDR1 is SGHAT, CDR2 FQNNGV, per germline. The V end was cut by 0 bases, the J end by 4 bases, with 9 bases between. The CDR3 sequence is 14 residues long. The DNA for the CDR3 is TGTGCCAGCAGCTTAGATCCGACAAGCTATGGCTACACCTTC. It codes for CASSLDPTSYGYTF.

A single count supports this clone. J is TRBJ2-1 and V is TRBV29-1; D assignment may be TRBD1 or TRBD2 (5 bases each). V was shortened by 7 bases and J by 2 bases, with 6 bases between the two germline ends. CDR1 is SQVTM and CDR2 is ANQGSEA in the germline V gene. The CDR3 extends over 11 amino acids. The CDR3 nucleotides read TGCAGCGGAGGGGCCTACAATGAGCAGTTCTTC. Translated, it gives CSGGAYNEQFF.

The genes are TRBV18 and TRBJ1-6; TRBD1 might be the D (5 bases). V was pared by 3 bases and J by 4 bases, with 7 bases between. The germline CDR1 and CDR2 sequences are KGHSH and LQKENI. The CDR3 is 14 residues long. DNA for the CDR3: TGTGCCAGCTCACCGGGACGTTATAATTCACCCCTCCACTTT. Amino acids: CASSPGRYNSPLHF.

V gene TRBV19 combines with J gene TRBJ1-5; D perhaps matches TRBD1 (6 bases). CDR3 length: 14 amino acids. V shed 3 bases and J shed 6 bases, with 12 bases lying between them. Germline loops: CDR1 LNHDA, CDR2 SQIVND (reference sequence). CDR3 DNA sequence: TGTGCCAGTAGTATGAGCGGGGGGGCTCAGCCCCAGCATTTT. As protein: CASSMSGGAQPQHF.

CDR3 sequence: CAIGRRDRLNSPLHF. The CDR3 region has the DNA TGTGCCATCGGGCGCCGGGACAGGTTGAACTCACCCCTCCACTTT. This sequence joins TRBV10-3 and TRBJ1-6; TRBD1 matches 8 bases. The V segment lost 8 bases and the J segment 10 bases; nucleotides outside the gene matches: 13. Per the germline V gene, CDR1 is ENHRY and CDR2 is SYGVKD. The CDR3 runs 15 residues.

V is TRBV25-1 and J is TRBJ1-1; D might be TRBD1 (5 bases). Germline CDR1 and CDR2: MGHDK and SYGVNS. V was shortened by 1 base and J by 5 bases, with 17 bases between the two germline ends. The CDR3 totals 16 residues. CDR3 nucleotide sequence: TGTGCCAGCAGTGAATCTTTAAGGGGAGTAGATACTGAAGCTTTCTTT. This translates into CASSESLRGVDTEAFF.

The chain joins TRBV5-1 to TRBJ2-7, with unresolved D. The CDR3 is 15 amino acids. V was shortened by 3 bases and J by 6 bases, with 19 bases between the two germline ends. Germline lookup yields CDR1 SGHRS and CDR2 YFSETQ. CDR3 sequence (DNA): TGCGCCAGCAGCTCAGGTACGCCCCAATTATTCGAGCAGTACTTC. Protein: CASSSGTPQLFEQYF.